Listed here are 25 T cell receptor beta chains from one sample, sequenced in a study of prognosis after radiotherapy for stage I lung cancer. Amplification of the TCR beta CDR3 (from genomic DNA) was done by two-round multiplex PCR. During first-round PCR, primers specific to each TRBV and TRBJ gene were used. TCRdb independently ran MiXCR on the multiplex PCR reads; one entry per CDR3 protein. The table includes about 15,000 distinct CDR3 sequences, approximately 31% detected once. The specimen comprised PBMCs, sampled before or after stereotactic body radiation therapy (not recorded which). These receptors originate from a donor of 50 years or more with non-small cell lung cancer.

This clonotype appeared once. The gene calls are TRBV7-9 and TRBJ2-2; weak D call: TRBD1 (5 bases). Trimming pared 6 bases from V and 4 bases from J, leaving 15 bases between. Germline values: CDR1 SEHNR, CDR2 FQNEAQ (reference sequence). CDR3 length equals 15 residues. The CDR3 region is CASRLHGAITGELFF. The CDR3 DNA reads TGTGCCAGCAGACTACATGGGGCGATCACCGGGGAGCTGTTTTTT.

This clonotype occurred many times. The rearrangement uses TRBV12-3 or TRBV12-4 and TRBJ2-7; TRBD2 is a possible D gene (5 bases). V lost 2 bases, J lost 6 bases, and 17 bases lay in between. The CDR3 spans 15 residues. The chain's CDR3 is CASSLFDGKPGEQYF. CDR3 nucleotide sequence: TGTGCCAGCAGTTTATTCGACGGGAAACCAGGCGAGCAGTACTTC.

This clonotype has more than one count but fewer than ten. A far bigger clonotype differs at one base, so this is likely a read error. This rearrangement joins TRBV6-4 to TRBJ2-7, with 7 bases identical to TRBD1. Looked up from germline, CDR1 is MRHNA and CDR2 is SNTAGT. The trim removed 6 bases at V and 6 bases at J, leaving 17 bases unmatched. The CDR3 runs to 16 residues. For the CDR3, the DNA is TGTGCCAGCAGACTTATGCTATCAGGGGGAGTGCGCGAGCAGTACTTC. Its protein is CASRLMLSGGVREQYF.

The chain uses TRBV29-1 and TRBJ1-1, with TRBD1 as a possible D gene (6 bases). V was trimmed by 4 bases and J by 1 base, leaving 13 bases between them. This CDR3 region has 14 residues. Germline CDR1 is SQVTM and CDR2 is ANQGSEA. The CDR3 DNA reads TGCAGCGTTGCAAGGGGGGCGAGGAACACTGAAGCTTTCTTT. Translation: CSVARGARNTEAFF.

This clonotype was recorded many times. CDR3 sequence reads: CASTEQGTGELFF. CDR3 DNA sequence: TGTGCCAGTACTGAACAGGGGACCGGGGAGCTGTTTTTT. The chain carries TRBV19 and TRBJ2-2; 7 bases are a match to TRBD1. This CDR3 region has 13 residues. With 7 bases clipped from V and 5 bases from J, the junction kept 4 bases outside the gene matches. Germline CDR1 LNHDA, CDR2 SQIVND (reference sequence).

This clonotype was detected ten times or more. J is TRBJ1-1 and V is TRBV11-2, with a tentative D call TRBD1 (6 bases). Trimming removed 5 bases at V and 1 base at J, with 17 bases between. Germline CDR1 reads SGHAT; CDR2 reads FQNNGV. This CDR3 spans 16 amino acids. CDR3 nucleotide sequence: TGTGCCAGCAGCCTCCGGGGGGGGGCGTGGAACACTGAAGCTTTCTTT. As protein: CASSLRGGAWNTEAFF. The whole variable domain, filled in from reference TRBV11-2 and TRBJ1-1, reads EAGVAQSPRYKIIEKRQSVAFWCNPISGHATLYWYQQILGQGPKLLIQFQNNGVVDDSQLPKDRFSAERLKGVDSTLKIQPAKLEDSAVYLCASSLRGGAWNTEAFFGQGTRLTVV.

In its sample, this clonotype was seen many times. The chain carries TRBV5-6 and TRBJ1-2; 8 bases align to TRBD1. V dropped 4 bases and J dropped 4; count of bases not matched to a gene: 9. This CDR3 contains 15 residues. In germline, CDR1 is SGHDT, CDR2 YYEEEE. CDR3 protein: CASSPHGQGSYGYTF. Written as DNA, the CDR3 is TGTGCCAGCAGCCCTCATGGACAGGGATCCTATGGCTACACCTTC.

This clonotype was detected only once. This chain links TRBV12-3 or TRBV12-4 with TRBJ1-3; D call uncertain. The V gene lost 5 bases and the J gene lost 1 base, with 15 bases spanning the gap. CDR3 size: 16 residues. The CDR3 reads CASSPMALVSGNTIYF. CDR3 sequence (DNA): TGTGCCAGCAGTCCCATGGCGCTAGTGTCTGGAAACACCATATATTTT.

Many counts were recorded for this clonotype. The chain employs TRBV19 and TRBJ1-1; 7 bases are a match to TRBD1. V trimming: 7 bases; J trimming: 4 bases; junction bases outside the gene matches: 12. Per germline, CDR1 LNHDA and CDR2 SQIVND (reference sequence). The CDR3 spans 15 residues. CDR3 residues: CASTPPPGQITEAFF. The CDR3 DNA reads as TGTGCCAGTACTCCTCCCCCGGGACAGATCACTGAAGCTTTCTTT.

This clonotype was observed at least ten times. The chain recombines TRBV27 with TRBJ1-2; TRBD1 aligns across 9 bases. CDR3 length equals 16 residues. V trimming: 6 bases; J trimming: 5 bases; junction bases outside the gene matches: 13. CDR1 is MNHEY, CDR2 SMNVEV, per germline (reference sequence). The CDR3 nucleotides are TGTGCCAGCAGCCTATCCGAGTCGGACAGGGGATATGGCTACACCTTC. Translating gives CASSLSESDRGYGYTF.

To note about this clonotype: Because it lacks the conserved phenylalanine or tryptophan at the end, this CDR3 is likely a read error. The chain carries TRBV2 and TRBJ2-7; D is ambiguous. The V gene lost 8 bases and the J gene lost 9 bases, with 20 bases spanning the gap. Germline V gene data show CDR1 as SNHLY and CDR2 as FYNNEI. This CDR3 has 13 residues. The CDR3: CASQKTGGDGQYI. Here the CDR3 DNA reads TGTGCCAGCCAAAAGACTGGCGGCGACGGGCAGTACATC.

This clonotype was counted at least ten times. This rearrangement joins TRBV6-1 to TRBJ1-1; D is uncertain. CDR1 MNHNS and CDR2 SASEGT come from the germline V gene. This CDR3 is built from 15 residues. Trimming shortened V by 6 bases and J by 1 base, and 15 bases separated the two germline ends. The DNA for the CDR3 is TGTGCCAGCAGCCCCGTGACGGCTCCGAACACTGAAGCTTTCTTT. Encoded protein: CASSPVTAPNTEAFF.

This clonotype was seen repeatedly, ten times or more. J is TRBJ2-1 and V is TRBV29-1; unclear D gene. CDR1 is SQVTM, CDR2 ANQGSEA, per germline. With 5 bases removed from V and 3 bases from J, the gap between germline ends came to 11 bases. CDR3 length equals 13 residues. The CDR3 sequence: CSVFSGYYNEQFF. The CDR3 DNA follows: TGCAGCGTTTTTTCCGGCTACTACAATGAGCAGTTCTTC.

V is TRBV13 and J is TRBJ2-1; TRBD1 matches 9 bases. Trimming removed 8 bases from V and 4 bases from J; junction bases left unmatched: 3. The length of the CDR3 is 13 residues. From germline, CDR1 is PRHDT and CDR2 FYEKMQ (reference sequence). In nucleotides, the CDR3 is TGTGCCAGCCTCGGACAGGGGTACAATGAGCAGTTCTTC. It specifies CASLGQGYNEQFF.

This clonotype was seen at least ten times. The chain has TRBV12-5 and TRBJ1-5; 9 bases fit TRBD1. CDR1 and CDR2 (germline): LGHNT, FRNRAP. V lost 5 bases, J lost 3 bases, and 5 bases stayed unmatched. This CDR3 has 15 residues. The CDR3, as DNA: TGTGCTAGTGGTGTGGACAGGGGACTCAATCAGCCCCAGCATTTT. Protein product: CASGVDRGLNQPQHF.

This clonotype has at least ten counts. This chain connects TRBV6-1 to TRBJ1-1; D remains unclear. The V gene lost 2 bases and the J gene lost 4 bases, with 11 bases spanning the gap. Germline CDR1 reads MNHNS; CDR2 reads SASEGT. The CDR3 is 14 residues long. The CDR3 nucleotides read TGTGCCAGCAGTGAATCTGGGGAGGCCACTGAAGCTTTCTTT. Its protein product is CASSESGEATEAFF.

On this clonotype itself: This could be a read error, since a much larger clone is one nucleotide away. V gene TRBV6-9 combines with J gene TRBJ2-1, with D possibly being TRBD2 (5 bases). CDR3 length equals 16 residues. Germline assignment: CDR1 MNHGY and CDR2 SVAAGI. The CDR3 here is CACSYWVQLGPNEQLF. DNA for the CDR3: TGTGCCTGCAGTTACTGGGTCCAACTAGGGCCGAATGAGCAGCTCTTC.

About this clonotype itself: It is likely a read error: a sequence one base away is far more abundant. This rearrangement joins TRBV6-4 to TRBJ2-7; 7 bases agree with TRBD2. The J call may be wrong; the DNA end is better matched by TRBJ2-1. Germline-derived CDR1 and CDR2 are MRHNA and SNTAGT. There are 20 residues in the CDR3. Here the CDR3 DNA reads TGTGCCAGCAGTCCTACTAATATTGAGTGGGAGGGTACCACCTACAATGAGCAGTTCTTC. It codes for CASSPTNIEWEGTTYNEQFF.

About this clonotype itself: Since the CDR3 does not end with the conserved phenylalanine or tryptophan, this likely comes from a read error. The rearrangement uses TRBV12-3 or TRBV12-4 and TRBJ1-4, with D tentatively TRBD1 (5 bases). The V end was cut by 7 bases, the J end by 5 bases, with 17 bases between. The CDR3 totals 15 residues. The CDR3 nucleotides read TGTGCCAGCAATTTTGGGGTGGGGGTAAATGAAAAACTGTTTTCT. Its protein product is CASNFGVGVNEKLFS.

This clonotype appeared many times. CDR3 residues: CASSLDQLTEAFF. The CDR3 nucleotides read TGTGCCAGCAGCTTGGACCAGCTCACTGAAGCTTTCTTT. The chain joins TRBV5-4 to TRBJ1-1; no clear D gene. With 0 bases removed from V and 4 bases from J, the gap between germline ends came to 7 bases. CDR3 length: 13 residues. CDR1 is SGHNT, CDR2 YYREEE, per germline (reference sequence).

Comment on this clonotype: The DNA is left out, because the CDR3 cannot be placed on it with certainty; the CDR3 is given as TCRdb lists it. V and J are TRBV7-2 and TRBJ2-7; the D segment call TRBD2 is taken from the table without a DNA check. The CDR3 totals 21 residues, both ends included. CDR1 is SGHTA and CDR2 is FQGNSA in the germline V gene. CDR3 region: CASSFYICSASHPRVAYEQYF.

This clonotype has at least ten counts. This chain links TRBV28 with TRBJ2-3, with D perhaps matching TRBD2 (6 bases). From germline, CDR1 is MDHEN and CDR2 SYDVKM. This CDR3 spans 18 amino acids. The germline V and J ends were trimmed by 5 bases and 2 bases, with 23 bases remaining between them. The CDR3 loop reads CASSPASGGGTYTDTQYF. The CDR3 DNA reads TGTGCCAGCAGTCCCGCCTCTGGTGGCGGGACGTACACAGATACGCAGTATTTT.

This clonotype was seen at least ten times. This sequence joins TRBV28 and TRBJ2-7, with 7 bases fitting TRBD2. Germline V CDR1 and CDR2: MDHEN, SYDVKM. Losses at the gene ends were 7 bases for V and 5 bases for J; bases not matched to a gene: 14. This CDR3 has 15 amino acids. The CDR3 loop reads CASTLGGMSGDEQYF. DNA of the CDR3: TGTGCCAGCACCCTGGGAGGGATGTCCGGGGACGAGCAGTACTTC.

This clonotype was detected ten times or more. V is TRBV11-2 and J is TRBJ2-2, with D perhaps TRBD2 (5 bases). The CDR3 extends over 13 amino acids. V was trimmed by 5 bases and J by 5 bases, leaving 9 bases between them. Germline assignment: CDR1 SGHAT and CDR2 FQNNGV. CDR3 sequence (DNA): TGTGCCAGCAGCGCGAGACTAACCGGGGAGCTGTTTTTT. As protein: CASSARLTGELFF.

Many counts were recorded for this clonotype. The chain carries TRBV4-1 and TRBJ2-3; 8 bases match TRBD2. CDR1 is MGHRA and CDR2 is YSYEKL in the germline V gene. V was pared by 0 bases and J by 5 bases, with 7 bases of the junction left unmatched. CDR3 length: 16 residues. CDR3 residues: CASSQDYGRGVDTQYF. In DNA, the CDR3 is TGCGCCAGCAGCCAAGACTACGGGAGGGGTGTAGATACGCAGTATTTT.